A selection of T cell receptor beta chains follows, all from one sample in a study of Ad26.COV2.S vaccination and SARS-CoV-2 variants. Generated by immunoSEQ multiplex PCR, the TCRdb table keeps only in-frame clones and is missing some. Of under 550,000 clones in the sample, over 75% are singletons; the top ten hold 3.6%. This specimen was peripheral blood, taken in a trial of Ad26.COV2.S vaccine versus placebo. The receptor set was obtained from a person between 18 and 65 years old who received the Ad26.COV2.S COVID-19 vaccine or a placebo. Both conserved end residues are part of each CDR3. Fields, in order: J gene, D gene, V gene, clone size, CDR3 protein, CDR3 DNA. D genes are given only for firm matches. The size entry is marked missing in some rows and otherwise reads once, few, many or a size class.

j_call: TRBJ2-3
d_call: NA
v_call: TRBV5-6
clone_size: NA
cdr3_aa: CASSSRGGGSDTQYF
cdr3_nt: TGTGCCAGCAGCTCCCGGGGAGGGGGTTCAGATACGCAGTATTTT

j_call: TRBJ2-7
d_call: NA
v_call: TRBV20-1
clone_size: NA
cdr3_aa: CSPVKLYEQYF
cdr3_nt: TGCAGCCCGGTAAAACTCTACGAGCAGTACTTC

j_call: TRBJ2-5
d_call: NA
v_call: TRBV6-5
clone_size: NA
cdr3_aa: CASSYRSVQETQYF
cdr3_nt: TGTGCCAGCAGTTACCGGTCAGTCCAAGAGACCCAGTACTTC

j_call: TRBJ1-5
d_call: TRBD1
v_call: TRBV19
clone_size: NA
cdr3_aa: CASSTGQGSQPQHF
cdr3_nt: TGTGCCAGTAGTACTGGACAGGGAAGTCAGCCCCAGCATTTT

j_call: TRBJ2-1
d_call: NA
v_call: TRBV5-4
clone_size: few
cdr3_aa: CASSPTTGDSYNEQFF
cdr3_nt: TGTGCCAGCAGCCCTACTACGGGGGACTCCTACAATGAGCAGTTCTTC

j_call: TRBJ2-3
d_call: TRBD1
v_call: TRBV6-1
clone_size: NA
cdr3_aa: CASSEAAGQGSTDTQYF
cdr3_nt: TGTGCCAGCAGTGAAGCTGCGGGACAGGGCTCCACAGATACGCAGTATTTT

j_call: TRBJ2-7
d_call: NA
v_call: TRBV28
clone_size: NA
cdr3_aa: CASSSTGTSFSYEQYF
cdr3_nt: TGTGCCAGCAGTTCTACCGGGACAAGTTTTTCCTACGAGCAGTACTTC

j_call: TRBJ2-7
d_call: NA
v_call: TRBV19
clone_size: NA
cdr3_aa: CASSYAGQTYEQYF
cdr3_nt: TGTGCCAGTAGTTACGCCGGACAGACCTACGAGCAGTACTTC

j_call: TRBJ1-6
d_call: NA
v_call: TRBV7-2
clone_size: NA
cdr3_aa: CASSLLRQSDSPLHF
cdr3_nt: TGTGCCAGCAGCTTACTAAGACAATCGGATTCACCCCTCCACTTT

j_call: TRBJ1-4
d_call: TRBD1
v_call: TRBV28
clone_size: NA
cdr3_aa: CASSFMPGQRGWDEKLFF
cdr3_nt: TGTGCCAGCAGTTTTATGCCGGGACAGCGCGGTTGGGATGAAAAACTGTTTTTT